These 4 T cell receptor beta chains came from one sample sequenced in a study of blood T cell repertoires in COVID-19. Sequencing was performed with immunoSEQ multiplex PCR; in TCRdb, only in-frame clones are kept and a portion is missing. This table has approximately 150,000 clones, roughly 90% appearing once. The source material was peripheral blood. Receptors originate from a woman aged 45 to 65 with acute or convalescent COVID-19.

The V call is TRBV7-6, the J call TRBJ1-3; 7 bases are a match to TRBD1. This CDR3 contains 19 residues. Unmatched junction bases numbered 16, after V lost 5 bases and J lost 0 bases. CDR1 is SGHVS and CDR2 is FNYEAQ in the germline V gene. The CDR3 DNA reads as TGTGCCAGCAGCCCAGGGACAGCTTCAGGGGCCTACTCTGGAAACACCATATATTTT. It specifies CASSPGTASGAYSGNTIYF. Looking up the rest from reference TRBV7-6 and TRBJ1-3 gives the full variable domain: GAGVSQSPRYKVTKRGQDVALRCDPISGHVSLYWYRQALGQGPEFLTYFNYEAQQDKSGLPNDRFSAERPEGSISTLTIQRTEQRDSAMYRCASSPGTASGAYSGNTIYFGEGSWLTVV.

This clone was seen a handful of times. This sequence joins TRBV9 and TRBJ2-7, with 8 nucleotides matching TRBD1. V dropped 3 bases and J dropped 2; count of bases not matched to a gene: 7. This CDR3 comprises 15 residues. Germline CDR1 reads SGDLS; CDR2 reads YYNGEE. CDR3 sequence (DNA): TGTGCCAGCAGCGAATTCGGGACAGGTCCCTACGAGCAGTACTTC. It encodes CASSEFGTGPYEQYF.

The chain is built from TRBV11-2 and TRBJ2-5; the match to TRBD2 covers 10 bases. The V gene's germline CDR1 is SGHAT and CDR2 FQNNGV. After removal of 5 bases from V and 3 bases from J, the junction contained 6 bases not matched to a gene. The CDR3 extends over 15 amino acids. Here the CDR3 DNA reads TGTGCCAGCAGCGAGGACGGGACTAGCGAAGAGACCCAGTACTTC. Translated: CASSEDGTSEETQYF.

The V gene is TRBV10-3, the J gene TRBJ1-1; 8 positions agree with TRBD1. The CDR3 extends over 14 amino acids. In germline, CDR1 is ENHRY, CDR2 SYGVKD. V lost 3 bases and J lost 5; bases outside the gene matches: 5. CDR3 residues: CAISDQTGETEAFF. The CDR3 DNA is TGTGCCATCAGTGACCAGACAGGGGAGACTGAAGCTTTCTTT.